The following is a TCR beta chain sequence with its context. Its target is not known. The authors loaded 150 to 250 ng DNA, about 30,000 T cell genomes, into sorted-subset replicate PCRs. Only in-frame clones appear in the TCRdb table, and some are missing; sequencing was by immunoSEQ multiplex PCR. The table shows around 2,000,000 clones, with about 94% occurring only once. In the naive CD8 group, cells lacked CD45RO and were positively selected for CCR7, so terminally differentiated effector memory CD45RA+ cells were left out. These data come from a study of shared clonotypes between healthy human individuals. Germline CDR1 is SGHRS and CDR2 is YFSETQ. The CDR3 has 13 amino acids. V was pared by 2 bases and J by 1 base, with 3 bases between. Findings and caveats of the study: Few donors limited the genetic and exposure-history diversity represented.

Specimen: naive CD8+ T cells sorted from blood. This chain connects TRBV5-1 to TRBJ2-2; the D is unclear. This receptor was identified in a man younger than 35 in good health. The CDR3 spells CASSFENTGELFF. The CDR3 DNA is TGCGCCAGCAGCTTCGAGAACACCGGGGAGCTGTTTTTT.